This T cell receptor (delta chain) was recovered during a study of gamma-delta chains in newborns, infants, children. Study as a whole: Microbial exposure reportedly drives polyclonal innate γδ T cell expansion after birth.

TCRdb re-called clones from the reads using CATT. This sample carries under 8,000 delta-chain clones, over 2.5% of them seen once, and the ten largest clones take roughly 16%. V was shortened by 7 bases and J by 0 bases, with 21 bases between the two germline ends. This CDR3 is built from 19 residues. Germline V gene data show CDR1 as GEAIGNYY and CDR2 as EKD. V usage is TRDV2 and J usage is TRDJ3, with D uncertain. The clonotype was recovered from a child who was a newborn, infant or young child, either healthy, febrile or measles-vaccinated (not recorded which). Sequencing was performed on blood. DNA for the CDR3: TGTGCCTGCGACCCGGCGAGGACGGGAAGCTCCTGGGACACCCGACAGATGTTTTTC. It specifies CACDPARTGSSWDTRQMFF.